The 4 T cell receptor beta chains below come from one sample, sequenced in a study of T cell clonality in common variable immunodeficiency. Study-wide results and caveats: Fewer deletions and N-nucleotide insertions were reportedly seen in common variable immunodeficiency TCR beta sequences.

These receptors' targets are unknown. Sequencing was performed with immunoSEQ multiplex PCR; in TCRdb, only in-frame clones are kept and a portion is missing. The sample was found to contain fewer than 40,000 clones, and every one recurs. Sequencing was done on a sample of peripheral blood mononuclear cells. These TCRs come from a human donor with common variable immunodeficiency.

This clone was observed a few times. Read coverage stops 3 residues before the CDR3 terminus; the germline J gene supplies the remainder. The chain recombines TRBV7-3 with TRBJ2-7; perhaps TRBD1 as D (6 bases). Germline V gene lookup returns CDR1 SGHTA and CDR2 FQGTGA. V gave up 5 bases and J gave up 0 bases, with 8 bases separating them. This CDR3 is built from 13 residues. The CDR3 DNA, read in part, is TGTGCCAGCAGCCCGGACAGCTCCTACGAG. Protein: CASSPDSSYE. The CDR3 reads in full as CASSPDSSYEQYF.

Note on this clone: The read halts 3 residues ahead of the CDR3 end, with the missing end drawn from the germline J gene. The chain joins TRBV20-1 to TRBJ2-1; possibly TRBD1 for D (6 bases). The CDR3 is made up of 17 amino acids. In germline, CDR1 is DFQATT, CDR2 SNEGSKA (reference sequence). Between the trimmed V and J ends, which lost 0 bases and 2 bases, there was a span of 17 bases. This chain's CDR3 is CSARDLEGGRAYNEQFF. The CDR3 bases that were read are TGCAGTGCTAGAGATTTGGAAGGGGGACGGGCCTACAATGAG.

This clone appeared many times. The read gets to within 3 residues of the CDR3 end, and the germline J gene fills in the rest. The V call is TRBV2, the J call TRBJ2-1; D gene uncertain. Between the trimmed V and J ends, which lost 7 bases and 6 bases, there was a span of 7 bases. The CDR3 contains 11 residues. Germline CDR1 and CDR2: SNHLY and FYNNEI. Partial CDR3 DNA: TGTGCCAGCACTAATGCCAATGAG. Translated, it gives CASTNANE. The entire CDR3 protein reads CASTNANEQFF.

This clone was detected ten times or more. The CDR3 end lies 3 residues beyond the end of the read and is filled in from the germline J gene. V usage is TRBV20-1 and J usage is TRBJ2-4, with D hard to call. This CDR3 has 19 residues. V lost 0 bases, J lost 0 bases, and 21 bases lay in between. Germline V gives CDR1 DFQATT, CDR2 SNEGSKA (reference sequence). Partial CDR3 DNA: TGCAGTGCTAGAGATCTAGGCTCTCTAGTCGGCCTAGCCAAAAACATT. Translation: CSARDLGSLVGLAKNI. The entire CDR3 protein reads CSARDLGSLVGLAKNIQYF.